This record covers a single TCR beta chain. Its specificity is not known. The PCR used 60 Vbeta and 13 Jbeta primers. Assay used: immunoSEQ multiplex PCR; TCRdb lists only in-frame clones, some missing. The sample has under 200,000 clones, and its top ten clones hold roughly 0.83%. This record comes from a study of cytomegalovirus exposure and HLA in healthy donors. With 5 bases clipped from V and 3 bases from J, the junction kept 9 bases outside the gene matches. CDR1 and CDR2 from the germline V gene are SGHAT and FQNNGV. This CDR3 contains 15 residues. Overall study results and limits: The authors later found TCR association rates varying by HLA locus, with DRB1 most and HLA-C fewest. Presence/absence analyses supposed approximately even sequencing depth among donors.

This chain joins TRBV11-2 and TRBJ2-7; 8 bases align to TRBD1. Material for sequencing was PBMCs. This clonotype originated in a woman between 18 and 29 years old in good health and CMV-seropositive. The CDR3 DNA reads TGTGCCAGCAGCCCCTCACGGACAGGGCTCTACGAGCAGTACTTC. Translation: CASSPSRTGLYEQYF.